The next 23 T cell receptor beta chains were all read from a single sample in a study of naive and memory T cell subsets. The beta constant-region primer was an equimolar mix of two oligonucleotides covering TRBC1 and TRBC2. Nested alpha and beta constant-region primers with the SP2 primer drove four PCR rounds on ligated cDNA. TCRdb independently ran MiXCR on the UMI-ligation and nested PCR reads; one entry per CDR3 protein. Among approximately 80,000 distinct CDR3 sequences listed, over 8.5% were seen once. The sequenced sample was naive CD8+ T cells from blood. The source of these receptors is a human donor in good health.

The chain links TRBV9 to TRBJ2-1; D not resolved. V lost 0 bases and J lost 2, with 6 bases in between. This CDR3 has 14 amino acids. From germline, CDR1 is SGDLS and CDR2 YYNGEE. CDR3 protein: CASSVETTYNEQFF. Here the CDR3 DNA reads TGTGCCAGCAGCGTAGAGACAACCTACAATGAGCAGTTCTTC.

CDR3 protein: CASSLLGSYEQYF. CDR3 nucleotide sequence: TGTGCCAGCAGTTTGCTAGGATCCTACGAGCAGTACTTC. The chain employs TRBV28 and TRBJ2-7; D remains ambiguous. CDR1 is MDHEN and CDR2 is SYDVKM in the germline V gene. This CDR3 spans 13 amino acids. Deletions cut 3 bases from V and 1 base from J, with 7 bases between.

The chain employs TRBV7-9 and TRBJ1-6; 8 bases are a match to TRBD1. Germline V lookup: CDR1 SEHNR, CDR2 FQNEAQ (reference sequence). V shed 5 bases and J 10 bases; nucleotides not matched to a gene: 10. This CDR3 spans 15 amino acids. This CDR3 reads CASSAATGAGSPLHF. The DNA of the CDR3 is TGTGCCAGCAGCGCGGCGACAGGGGCCGGCTCACCCCTCCACTTT.

This clonotype was recorded a few times. The chain combines TRBV5-1 with TRBJ1-1, with D tentatively TRBD1 (6 bases). V was shortened by 2 bases and J by 10 bases, with 15 bases between the two germline ends. The germline V gene has CDR1 SGHRS and CDR2 YFSETQ. This CDR3 has 13 residues. CDR3 nucleotide sequence: TGCGCCAGCAGCTTAGGGGGACTACGGGGAGCTTTCTTT. Its protein is CASSLGGLRGAFF.

This clonotype was counted ten times or more. The chain joins TRBV6-2 or TRBV6-3 to TRBJ2-1; 13 bases are a match to TRBD2. CDR3 length: 19 amino acids. The V and J ends lost 7 bases and 5 bases, in that order; junction bases with no gene match: 17. Germline CDR1 reads MNHEY; CDR2 reads SVGEGT. The DNA of the CDR3 is TGTGCCAGCAACTTACTAGCGGGAGGGCCGAGCCAGGGACACAATGAGCAGTTCTTC. Residues: CASNLLAGGPSQGHNEQFF.

The J gene is TRBJ2-6, the V gene TRBV27; TRBD1 aligns across 7 bases. Germline V lookup: CDR1 MNHEY, CDR2 SMNVEV (reference sequence). J gave up 2 bases and V 10 bases, and 11 bases lay outside the gene matches. The CDR3 totals 16 residues. The CDR3 is CAITPGQKPGANVLTF. The CDR3 DNA reads as TGTGCCATCACACCGGGACAGAAACCTGGGGCCAACGTCCTGACTTTC.

V and J are TRBV18 and TRBJ2-7; D unresolved. The germline CDR1 and CDR2 sequences are KGHSH and LQKENI. There are 13 residues in the CDR3. The germline V and J ends were trimmed by 5 bases and 3 bases, with 11 bases remaining between them. DNA for the CDR3: TGTGCCAGCTCAGACAATAACAGCTACGAGCAGTACTTC. Amino acids: CASSDNNSYEQYF.

This clonotype has only a few counts. This sequence joins TRBV20-1 and TRBJ2-3, with D tentatively TRBD2 (6 bases). Trimming cost V 6 bases and J 7 bases, with 29 bases left between them. The CDR3 has 17 amino acids. Germline V gene lookup returns CDR1 DFQATT and CDR2 SNEGSKA (reference sequence). The CDR3 DNA reads as TGCAGTGCCAGCTCACGCCCGCGGGGACCCGACCCCTATACGCAGTATTTT. Translating it yields CSASSRPRGPDPYTQYF.

The sample holds many counts of this clonotype. The chain couples TRBV4-1 to TRBJ2-1, with a tentative D call TRBD1 (6 bases). Trimming cost V 2 bases and J 5 bases, with 13 bases left between them. CDR1 MGHRA and CDR2 YSYEKL come from the germline V gene. The CDR3 contains 15 residues. This CDR3 reads CASSQLDSPDNEQFF. CDR3 in DNA: TGCGCCAGCAGCCAATTGGACAGTCCAGACAATGAGCAGTTCTTC.

This clonotype has a count of ten or more. The V and J genes are TRBV7-2 and TRBJ1-5, with a weak D call TRBD1 (5 bases). The CDR3 is 19 residues long. The germline gives CDR1 SGHTA, CDR2 FQGNSA. V lost 1 base and J 4 bases, leaving 23 bases between the germline ends. The CDR3 DNA reads TGTGCCAGCAGCTTAGGAGGGGAAATCGAACTAAAAAGTAATCAGCCCCAGCATTTT. Residues: CASSLGGEIELKSNQPQHF. The whole variable domain, filled in from reference TRBV7-2 and TRBJ1-5, reads GAGVSQSPSNKVTEKGKDVELRCDPISGHTALYWYRQSLGQGLEFLIYFQGNSAPDKSGLPSDRFSAERTGGSVSTLTIQRTQQEDSAVYLCASSLGGEIELKSNQPQHFGDGTRLSIL.

This clonotype was picked up many times. The chain recombines TRBV11-1 with TRBJ2-5; TRBD2 aligns across 8 bases. V was clipped by 5 bases and J by 4 bases; unmatched bases: 9. The CDR3 length is 15 residues. The germline V gene encodes CDR1 SGHAT and CDR2 FQDESV (reference sequence). CDR3: CASSRTGGAGETQYF. CDR3 DNA: TGTGCCAGCAGCCGGACGGGGGGGGCTGGAGAGACCCAGTACTTC.

This clonotype appeared many times. J is TRBJ1-4 and V is TRBV7-9; D remains unclear. This CDR3 comprises 16 residues. Germline V CDR1 and CDR2: SEHNR, FQNEAQ (reference sequence). V lost 4 bases and J lost 3, with 15 bases in between. This chain's CDR3 is CASSYSTSYANEKLFF. Here the CDR3 DNA reads TGTGCCAGCAGCTATTCTACGAGTTACGCTAATGAAAAACTGTTTTTT.

The chain recombines TRBV20-1 with TRBJ2-7; 9 positions match TRBD2. CDR1 is DFQATT, CDR2 SNEGSKA, per germline (reference sequence). Trimming removed 2 bases from V and 7 bases from J; junction bases left unmatched: 9. The CDR3 has 14 residues. The CDR3 DNA follows: TGCAGTGCTAGACCACTAGCGGGTCTCTATGAGCAGTACTTC. This sequence encodes CSARPLAGLYEQYF.

This clonotype was recorded a few times. Germline and junction disagree at one end, which may indicate a read error. This chain uses TRBV9 with TRBJ2-1; 9 nucleotides align to TRBD1. This CDR3 region has 12 residues. The V gene's germline CDR1 is SGDLS and CDR2 YYNGEE. The CDR3 region is CASSAPGTGHHF. The CDR3 coding sequence is TGTGCCAGCAGCGCACCCGGGACAGGGCACCATTTC.

This clonotype was observed a handful of times. This rearrangement joins TRBV28 to TRBJ2-7; D is perhaps TRBD1 (5 bases). The V and J ends lost 6 bases and 11 bases respectively, with 17 bases between them. Germline CDR1 and CDR2: MDHEN and SYDVKM. The CDR3 has 12 residues. CDR3 sequence reads: CASRLHAGLEYF. CDR3 nucleotide sequence: TGTGCCAGCAGGCTTCATGCAGGGTTAGAGTACTTC.

The J gene is TRBJ2-1, the V gene TRBV24-1; 8 positions agree with TRBD1. Germline V gene data show CDR1 as KGHDR and CDR2 as SFDVKD. This CDR3 region has 15 residues. Losses at the gene ends were 5 bases for V and 8 bases for J; bases not matched to a gene: 10. In nucleotides, the CDR3 is TGTGCCACCAGTGGGCCGGGACAGGCGCCCCATGAGCAGTTCTTC. Residues: CATSGPGQAPHEQFF.

The CDR3 nucleotides read TGTGCCAGCAGTCATGATGGACAGGTTCAAGAGACCCAGTACTTC. It is translated as CASSHDGQVQETQYF. This chain uses TRBV7-9 with TRBJ2-5; 7 bases map to TRBD1. The CDR3 consists of 15 residues. CDR1 and CDR2 (germline): SEHNR, FQNEAQ (reference sequence). The ends lost 6 bases at V and 2 bases at J; junction bases unmatched: 9. Together with reference TRBV7-9 and TRBJ2-5, the CDR3 gives the full variable domain: DTGVSQNPRHKITKRGQNVTFRCDPISEHNRLYWYRQTLGQGPEFLTYFQNEAQLEKSRLLSDRFSAERPKGSFSTLEIQRTEQGDSAMYLCASSHDGQVQETQYFGPGTRLLVL.

The chain joins TRBV7-2 to TRBJ2-7, with 10 positions matching TRBD2. Unmatched junction bases numbered 15, after V lost 5 bases and J lost 2 bases. The V gene's germline CDR1 is SGHTA and CDR2 FQGNSA. The CDR3 runs to 18 residues. DNA for the CDR3: TGTGCCAGCAGCCCAAGCAGTAGCGGGAGGTTTGGCGCCTACGAGCAGTACTTC. This translates into CASSPSSSGRFGAYEQYF. The complete variable domain, with remaining parts taken from reference TRBV7-2 and TRBJ2-7, reads GAGVSQSPSNKVTEKGKDVELRCDPISGHTALYWYRQSLGQGLEFLIYFQGNSAPDKSGLPSDRFSAERTGGSVSTLTIQRTQQEDSAVYLCASSPSSSGRFGAYEQYFGPGTRLTVT.

This clonotype was found a few times. The genes are TRBV4-1 and TRBJ2-7; D may be TRBD2 (6 bases). V shed 1 base and J shed 5 bases, with 12 bases lying between them. CDR1 is MGHRA, CDR2 YSYEKL, per germline. The CDR3 extends over 14 amino acids. CDR3 nucleotides: TGCGCCAGCAGCCAAGTAGGCGGGACCGACGAGCAGTACTTC. Residues: CASSQVGGTDEQYF.

This clonotype was detected ten times or more. The chain combines TRBV29-1 with TRBJ2-5; a possible D gene is TRBD1 (5 bases). The CDR3 consists of 12 residues. Germline V gene lookup returns CDR1 SQVTM and CDR2 ANQGSEA. V gave up 7 bases and J gave up 9 bases, with 18 bases separating them. Written as DNA, the CDR3 is TGCAGCGATACAACGGTCCTAGGGGCCCAGTACTTC. This translates into CSDTTVLGAQYF.

This chain connects TRBV10-2 to TRBJ2-5; D call uncertain. V was clipped by 6 bases and J by 5 bases, with 10 bases between them. CDR1 and CDR2 (germline): WSHSY, SAAADI. This CDR3 is built from 12 residues. In DNA, the CDR3 is TGCGCCAGCAGGCCGGGTTTTGAGACCCAGTACTTC. It encodes CASRPGFETQYF.

The sample holds a few counts of this clonotype. V gene TRBV24-1 combines with J gene TRBJ2-7; possible D gene TRBD1, 5 bases. Germline V gene lookup returns CDR1 KGHDR and CDR2 SFDVKD. V was trimmed by 0 bases and J by 4 bases, leaving 9 bases between them. The CDR3 length is 14 residues. The CDR3 protein is CATSDLQGAYEQYF. The CDR3 DNA follows: TGTGCCACCAGTGATTTGCAAGGGGCATACGAGCAGTACTTC.

This chain uses TRBV10-3 with TRBJ2-1, with 10 bases lining up with TRBD2. Germline V gene data show CDR1 as ENHRY and CDR2 as SYGVKD. The junction had 2 bases not matched to a gene; V was cut back by 8 bases and J by 4 bases. This CDR3 is built from 13 residues. In DNA, the CDR3 is TGTGCCATCGGACTAGCGGAGTACAATGAGCAGTTCTTC. It encodes CAIGLAEYNEQFF.